Listed below are T cell receptor beta chains from one sample, sequenced in a study of blood T cells in healthy people across ages. Using its own MiXCR run on the 5' RACE reads, TCRdb lists one record per CDR3 protein. The sample holds around 870,000 distinct CDR3 sequences; roughly 26% are singletons and the top ten take 15% to 20%. The sequenced sample was blood. The receptors stem from a woman of 80 years or more in good health. The CDR3 runs from the conserved cysteine through the conserved F or W. Each record gives: D gene, clone size, J gene, V gene, CDR3 DNA, CDR3 protein. A D gene is named only where the DNA matches it firmly. Clone size is shown for a subset of rows, as once, few, many or a class of expanded clone.

d_gene: -
abundance: -
j_gene: TRBJ2-5
v_gene: TRBV5-1
CDR3nt: TGCGCCAGCAGCCAGAGGACTAACCTGGAGACCCAGTACTTC
CDR3aa: CASSQRTNLETQYF

d_gene: -
abundance: -
j_gene: TRBJ2-1
v_gene: TRBV20-1
CDR3nt: TGCAGTTCCACGGGACTCTCCAATGAGCAGTTCTTC
CDR3aa: CSSTGLSNEQFF

d_gene: -
abundance: many
j_gene: TRBJ2-1
v_gene: TRBV20-1
CDR3nt: TGCAGTGCTAGAGTAGCCAGGACTACCCTCTCCTACAATGAGCAGTTCTTC
CDR3aa: CSARVARTTLSYNEQFF

d_gene: TRBD2
abundance: -
j_gene: TRBJ2-1
v_gene: TRBV23-1
CDR3nt: TGCGCCAGCAGTCACTCAGAACTAGCGAGCTCCTACAATGAGCAGTTCTTC
CDR3aa: CASSHSELASSYNEQFF

d_gene: TRBD1
abundance: many
j_gene: TRBJ1-2
v_gene: TRBV12-3/TRBV12-4
CDR3nt: TGTGCCAGCAGTGGAACGGACAGGCTCTATGGCTACACCTTC
CDR3aa: CASSGTDRLYGYTF

d_gene: TRBD1
abundance: many
j_gene: TRBJ2-1
v_gene: TRBV7-8
CDR3nt: TGTGCCAGCAGCTTCCGTAGGACAGGGTCGAACAATGAGCAGTTCTTC
CDR3aa: CASSFRRTGSNNEQFF

d_gene: TRBD1
abundance: many
j_gene: TRBJ2-1
v_gene: TRBV7-2
CDR3nt: TGTGCCAGCAGCCAAGACAGGGCAAGAGGCAATGAGCAGTTCTTC
CDR3aa: CASSQDRARGNEQFF

d_gene: -
abundance: few
j_gene: TRBJ2-3
v_gene: TRBV7-9
CDR3nt: TGTGCCACCGATAGGGGCGACACAGATACGCAGTATTTT
CDR3aa: CATDRGDTDTQYF

d_gene: -
abundance: many
j_gene: TRBJ2-7
v_gene: TRBV28
CDR3nt: TGTGCCAGCAGCCCCCGGGGCGGCGAGCAGTACTTC
CDR3aa: CASSPRGGEQYF

d_gene: -
abundance: -
j_gene: TRBJ2-2
v_gene: TRBV7-9
CDR3nt: TGTGCCAGCAGCTCTGGGAGCAGGATCACCGGGGAGCTGTTTTTT
CDR3aa: CASSSGSRITGELFF

d_gene: TRBD1
abundance: many
j_gene: TRBJ1-2
v_gene: TRBV5-1
CDR3nt: TGCGCCAGCAGCTCGGGACAGTTTGGAGGCTACACCTTC
CDR3aa: CASSSGQFGGYTF

d_gene: -
abundance: -
j_gene: TRBJ1-1
v_gene: TRBV6-1
CDR3nt: TGTGCCAGCAGTGAAAGTGGATCACCTGAAGCTTTCTTT
CDR3aa: CASSESGSPEAFF

d_gene: TRBD1
abundance: many
j_gene: TRBJ1-5
v_gene: TRBV6-6
CDR3nt: TGTGCCAGCAGTTACTCCAACAGGGGTGGCAATCAGCCCCAGCATTTT
CDR3aa: CASSYSNRGGNQPQHF

d_gene: -
abundance: many
j_gene: TRBJ2-1
v_gene: TRBV11-2
CDR3nt: TGTGCCAGCAGCTCCGGGGCAGGCCGGGGCAATGAGCAGTTCTTC
CDR3aa: CASSSGAGRGNEQFF

d_gene: TRBD1
abundance: -
j_gene: TRBJ1-2
v_gene: TRBV29-1
CDR3nt: TGCAGCGTTGAGGACAGGCTTAACTATGGCTACACCTTC
CDR3aa: CSVEDRLNYGYTF

d_gene: -
abundance: -
j_gene: TRBJ1-3
v_gene: TRBV3-1
CDR3nt: TGTGCCAGCAGCCAAGACTGGCAGGGCAGAAGAAACACCATATATTTT
CDR3aa: CASSQDWQGRRNTIYF

d_gene: TRBD1
abundance: few
j_gene: TRBJ1-6
v_gene: TRBV30
CDR3nt: TGTGCCTGGAGTTTCAAAGGGGGCAGTAATTCACCCCTCCACTTT
CDR3aa: CAWSFKGGSNSPLHF

d_gene: TRBD1
abundance: -
j_gene: TRBJ1-5
v_gene: TRBV6-1
CDR3nt: TGTGCCAGCAGTGGCCAGGGGGTTCAAGGTAGTCAGCCCCAGCATTTT
CDR3aa: CASSGQGVQGSQPQHF

d_gene: TRBD1
abundance: -
j_gene: TRBJ1-5
v_gene: TRBV2
CDR3nt: TGTGCCAGCCTCCCCCCGGACAGGGTCAATCAGCCCCAGCATTTT
CDR3aa: CASLPPDRVNQPQHF

d_gene: -
abundance: -
j_gene: TRBJ2-7
v_gene: TRBV7-2
CDR3nt: TGTGCCAGCAGCCCTCGGTCTGACGCCTCCTACGAGCAGTACTTC
CDR3aa: CASSPRSDASYEQYF

d_gene: TRBD1
abundance: -
j_gene: TRBJ2-5
v_gene: TRBV28
CDR3nt: TGTGCCAGCCGATCCCAGGGGGCTAGGGAGACCCAGTACTTC
CDR3aa: CASRSQGARETQYF

d_gene: -
abundance: few
j_gene: TRBJ1-2
v_gene: TRBV10-3
CDR3nt: TGTGCCATCAGTGAGTCGATGGGGCAGGTGCCGGTTGGCTACACCTTC
CDR3aa: CAISESMGQVPVGYTF

d_gene: -
abundance: many
j_gene: TRBJ2-1
v_gene: TRBV5-1
CDR3nt: TGCGCCAGCAGCTTGGTTAGCCGGGACACCAACTCCTACAATGAGCAGTTCTTC
CDR3aa: CASSLVSRDTNSYNEQFF

d_gene: -
abundance: few
j_gene: TRBJ1-1
v_gene: TRBV7-9
CDR3nt: TGTGCCAGCAGCTTAGCCGGGGGGCTCGCAGCTTTCTTT
CDR3aa: CASSLAGGLAAFF

d_gene: -
abundance: -
j_gene: TRBJ2-1
v_gene: TRBV9
CDR3nt: TGTGCCAGCAGCGTCACCCCGGGCATCGATGAGCGGTTCTTC
CDR3aa: CASSVTPGIDERFF

d_gene: TRBD2
abundance: -
j_gene: TRBJ2-5
v_gene: TRBV7-2
CDR3nt: TGTGCCAGCAGCCCGGACGGGCGGGGGGAGACCCAGTACTTC
CDR3aa: CASSPDGRGETQYF

d_gene: -
abundance: -
j_gene: TRBJ2-5
v_gene: TRBV4-1
CDR3nt: TGCGCCAGCAGCCAAGATCACGAGGGACAAGAGACCCAATACTTC
CDR3aa: CASSQDHEGQETQYF

d_gene: -
abundance: -
j_gene: TRBJ1-2
v_gene: TRBV9
CDR3nt: TGTGCCAGCAGCGTAGGGGAGGGGCGCCAGTATGGCTACACCTTC
CDR3aa: CASSVGEGRQYGYTF

d_gene: TRBD2
abundance: many
j_gene: TRBJ2-1
v_gene: TRBV12-3/TRBV12-4
CDR3nt: TGTGCCAGCAGTTTCAGCAGCGGGGGGCGCGACAATGAGCAGTTCTTC
CDR3aa: CASSFSSGGRDNEQFF

d_gene: -
abundance: once
j_gene: TRBJ2-1
v_gene: TRBV20-1
CDR3nt: TGCAGTGCCAGTTCGGGAAACAATGAGCAGTTCTTC
CDR3aa: CSASSGNNEQFF

d_gene: -
abundance: -
j_gene: TRBJ1-3
v_gene: TRBV7-2
CDR3nt: TGTGCCAGCAGCTTAGGTACCCTCTCTGGAAACACCATATATTTT
CDR3aa: CASSLGTLSGNTIYF

d_gene: TRBD2
abundance: -
j_gene: TRBJ2-1
v_gene: TRBV7-2
CDR3nt: TGTGCCAGCAGCTTAGAGGGGACTAGCGGGAGGAGCTCCTACAATGAGCAGTTCTTC
CDR3aa: CASSLEGTSGRSSYNEQFF

d_gene: -
abundance: many
j_gene: TRBJ2-3
v_gene: TRBV18
CDR3nt: TGTGCCAGCTCACCCCGAGGGCTGGGGGGATCTAGCACAGATACGCAGTATTTT
CDR3aa: CASSPRGLGGSSTDTQYF

d_gene: -
abundance: -
j_gene: TRBJ1-2
v_gene: TRBV18
CDR3nt: TGTGCCAGCTCACCATCCCCGGGAGAGTATGGCTACACCTTC
CDR3aa: CASSPSPGEYGYTF

d_gene: -
abundance: many
j_gene: TRBJ2-1
v_gene: TRBV7-8
CDR3nt: TGTGCCAGCAGCTTCGGGGGACATATCAATGAGCAGTTCTTC
CDR3aa: CASSFGGHINEQFF

d_gene: -
abundance: few
j_gene: TRBJ1-2
v_gene: TRBV20-1
CDR3nt: TGCAGTGCTAGACGGAGTGGCGGGACTGGCTACACCTTC
CDR3aa: CSARRSGGTGYTF

d_gene: -
abundance: many
j_gene: TRBJ2-4
v_gene: TRBV5-1
CDR3nt: TGCGCCAGCAGCTTGGCCCCTAGCACCAAAAACATTCAGTACTTC
CDR3aa: CASSLAPSTKNIQYF

d_gene: TRBD1
abundance: few
j_gene: TRBJ1-6
v_gene: TRBV3-1
CDR3nt: TGTGCCAGCAGCCGATGGGACAGGGAAGCTTCACCCCTCCACTTT
CDR3aa: CASSRWDREASPLHF

d_gene: -
abundance: many
j_gene: TRBJ2-3
v_gene: TRBV7-9
CDR3nt: TGTGCCAGCAGCCCCGGGACTTTCCGCTCCACAGATACGCAGTATTTT
CDR3aa: CASSPGTFRSTDTQYF

d_gene: -
abundance: -
j_gene: TRBJ2-4
v_gene: TRBV6-2/TRBV6-3
CDR3nt: TGTGCCTACCAAACGAGGCCTGGGGGCGGAAACATTCAGTACTTC
CDR3aa: CAYQTRPGGGNIQYF

d_gene: -
abundance: many
j_gene: TRBJ2-3
v_gene: TRBV10-3
CDR3nt: TGTGCCATCAGTGAGTCAGGGACCAGCACAGATACGCAGTATTTT
CDR3aa: CAISESGTSTDTQYF

d_gene: -
abundance: -
j_gene: TRBJ2-1
v_gene: TRBV6-2/TRBV6-3
CDR3nt: TGTGCCAGCAGTGGTGTTAAGAGCTCCTACAATGAGCAGTTCTTC
CDR3aa: CASSGVKSSYNEQFF

d_gene: TRBD1
abundance: -
j_gene: TRBJ1-4
v_gene: TRBV7-2
CDR3nt: TGTGCCAGCAGCAAGAGCCCACAGGGGGTTAGTGAAAAACTGTTTTTT
CDR3aa: CASSKSPQGVSEKLFF

d_gene: -
abundance: many
j_gene: TRBJ2-5
v_gene: TRBV12-3/TRBV12-4
CDR3nt: TGTGCCAGCAGTTCCGACTGGGGTAAAGGGACCCAGTACTTC
CDR3aa: CASSSDWGKGTQYF

d_gene: -
abundance: few
j_gene: TRBJ1-2
v_gene: TRBV29-1
CDR3nt: TGCAGCGTAACTCCGCCCGGGACATCGGACTATGGCTACACCTTC
CDR3aa: CSVTPPGTSDYGYTF

d_gene: -
abundance: -
j_gene: TRBJ1-1
v_gene: TRBV9
CDR3nt: TGTGCCAGCAGCGGGGCAGGGATGAACACTGAAGCTTTCTTT
CDR3aa: CASSGAGMNTEAFF

d_gene: -
abundance: many
j_gene: TRBJ2-5
v_gene: TRBV12-3/TRBV12-4
CDR3nt: TGTGCCAGCAGTTACACCCCCGACAGACAAGAGACCCAGTACTTC
CDR3aa: CASSYTPDRQETQYF

d_gene: -
abundance: -
j_gene: TRBJ2-2
v_gene: TRBV7-2
CDR3nt: TGTGCCAGCAGGCTGGGACGGCAGAACACCGGGGAGCTGTTTTTT
CDR3aa: CASRLGRQNTGELFF

d_gene: -
abundance: many
j_gene: TRBJ2-7
v_gene: TRBV5-1
CDR3nt: TGCGCCAGCAGACAGGGATTCTCCTACGAGCAGTACTTC
CDR3aa: CASRQGFSYEQYF

d_gene: -
abundance: many
j_gene: TRBJ1-6
v_gene: TRBV6-6
CDR3nt: TGTGCCAGCAGTTACTCGGGCTCACCCCTCCACTTT
CDR3aa: CASSYSGSPLHF

d_gene: TRBD1
abundance: -
j_gene: TRBJ2-6
v_gene: TRBV9
CDR3nt: TGTGCCAGCAGCGCGACAGGGTTTGGGCTTTCTGGGGCCAACGTCCTGACTTTC
CDR3aa: CASSATGFGLSGANVLTF

d_gene: -
abundance: many
j_gene: TRBJ1-2
v_gene: TRBV4-3
CDR3nt: TGCGCCAGCAGCCGGAAGCAGGGTCAGGGCTACACCTTC
CDR3aa: CASSRKQGQGYTF

d_gene: -
abundance: -
j_gene: TRBJ2-5
v_gene: TRBV20-1
CDR3nt: TGCAGTGCTCCAAAGAGACTGGGACAAGAGACCCAGTACTTC
CDR3aa: CSAPKRLGQETQYF